These 7 T cell receptor beta chains share one sample of origin, sequenced in a study of T cells in Graves' hyperthyroidism and ophthalmopathy. Amplified TCR beta CDR3 regions derived from RNA transcripts. HTBI primers were employed in a first-round RT-PCR of the TCR CDR3. Each CDR3 protein is one row after TCRdb ran MiXCR on the multiplex PCR reads. Among about 740,000 distinct CDR3 sequences listed, less than 15% were seen once. Sequencing used blood. The receptors stem from a woman in her late teens or twenties with Graves' hyperthyroidism.

A few counts support this clonotype. The chain recombines TRBV5-1 with TRBJ2-2; 7 bases line up with TRBD1. The CDR3 is made up of 14 amino acids. V lost 4 bases, J lost 3 bases, and 3 bases stayed unmatched. The V gene's germline CDR1 is SGHRS and CDR2 YFSETQ. The CDR3 loop is CASSQGQYTGELFF. Here the CDR3 DNA reads TGCGCCAGCAGCCAGGGACAGTACACCGGGGAGCTGTTTTTT. The whole variable domain, remainder taken from reference TRBV5-1 and TRBJ2-2, is KAGVTQTPRYLIKTRGQQVTLSCSPISGHRSVSWYQQTPGQGLQFLFEYFSETQRNKGNFPGRFSGRQFSNSRSEMNVSTLELGDSALYLCASSQGQYTGELFFGEGSRLTVL.

This clonotype was detected only a few times. The chain couples TRBV5-1 to TRBJ1-3; no definite D call. V was cut by 0 bases and J by 10 bases, with 8 bases left in between. CDR3 length: 12 amino acids. In germline, CDR1 is SGHRS, CDR2 YFSETQ. In DNA form, the CDR3 reads TGCGCCAGCAGCTTGGCGGGTGAGACCATATATTTT. Translated, it gives CASSLAGETIYF.

This clonotype has at least ten counts. The V and J genes are TRBV30 and TRBJ1-6; maybe TRBD1 (5 bases). The V end lost 0 bases, the J end lost 7 bases, and 13 bases lay between the germline ends. This CDR3 has 15 amino acids. Germline CDR1 and CDR2: GTSNPN and SVGIG (reference sequence). The CDR3 region is CAWSVLAGKNSPLHF. The CDR3, as DNA: TGTGCCTGGAGTGTACTCGCAGGGAAAAATTCACCCCTCCACTTT. The variable domain in full, completed from reference TRBV30 and TRBJ1-6, reads SQTIHQWPATLVQPVGSPLSLECTVEGTSNPNLYWYRQAAGRGLQLLFYSVGIGQISSEVPQNLSASRPQDRQFILSSKKLLLSDSGFYLCAWSVLAGKNSPLHFGNGTRLTVT.

Regarding this clonotype: A much larger clonotype is one base distant, so this may be a read error. The chain has TRBV30 and TRBJ2-3, with 10 bases matching TRBD2. Looked up from germline, CDR1 is GTSNPN and CDR2 is SVGIG (reference sequence). The CDR3 consists of 16 residues. The CDR3 DNA reads as TGTGCCCGGAGTGTTCGGACTAGCGGTGGCACAGATACGCAGTATTTT. Translation: CARSVRTSGGTDTQYF.

The V gene is TRBV29-1, the J gene TRBJ1-5; a weak D match, TRBD1 (5 bases). V was trimmed by 6 bases and J by 1 base, leaving 25 bases between them. Per germline, CDR1 SQVTM and CDR2 ANQGSEA. The CDR3 runs 18 residues. CDR3 sequence: CSVPQLPGGVGSNQPQHF. In DNA form, the CDR3 reads TGCAGCGTCCCGCAATTGCCGGGGGGAGTCGGGAGCAATCAGCCCCAGCATTTT.

The CDR3 spells CASRPDRSYQPQHF. CDR3 nucleotide sequence: TGTGCCAGCAGACCGGACAGATCCTATCAGCCCCAGCATTTT. The rearrangement joins TRBV2 to TRBJ1-5, with TRBD1 as a possible D gene (6 bases). Trimming stripped 6 bases from V and 5 bases from J, with 14 bases between. This CDR3 comprises 14 residues. Germline assignment: CDR1 SNHLY and CDR2 FYNNEI.

V usage is TRBV6-1 and J usage is TRBJ1-1; D call uncertain. The length of the CDR3 is 13 residues. CDR1 is MNHNS and CDR2 is SASEGT in the germline V gene. The V and J ends lost 6 bases and 12 bases respectively, with 20 bases between them. CDR3 in DNA: TGTGCCAGCAGCCGTCCCGGACCCCCGGGGACTTTCTTT. This sequence encodes CASSRPGPPGTFF.